Below are 32 T cell receptor beta chains sequenced from a single sample in a study of T cells in Graves' hyperthyroidism and ophthalmopathy. It was RNA transcripts that yielded the amplified TCR beta CDR3 regions. Using the HTBI primer set, a first-round RT-PCR was run on the TCR CDR3. TCRdb re-derived calls from the multiplex PCR reads in MiXCR, one entry per CDR3 protein. The table includes hundreds of thousands of distinct CDR3 sequences, more than 14% detected once. Source material: blood. These receptors were collected from a woman aged 50 to 60 with Graves' ophthalmopathy.

This clonotype was recorded many times. V gene TRBV29-1 combines with J gene TRBJ2-7; the D gene is possibly TRBD1 (6 bases). This CDR3 has 14 amino acids. Germline values: CDR1 SQVTM, CDR2 ANQGSEA. The germline V and J ends were trimmed by 4 bases and 2 bases, with 15 bases remaining between them. CDR3 sequence reads: CSVGGTIATYEQYF. CDR3 nucleotide sequence: TGCAGCGTTGGAGGGACAATAGCTACCTACGAGCAGTACTTC.

This clonotype was counted at least ten times. V gene TRBV7-2 combines with J gene TRBJ2-1; D unclear. The CDR3 sequence is 11 residues long. The V end lost 4 bases, the J end lost 9 bases, and 7 bases lay between the germline ends. Germline V gene lookup returns CDR1 SGHTA and CDR2 FQGNSA. Written as DNA, the CDR3 is TGTGCCAGCAGCTCCGCGCCTGAGCAGTTCTTC. Protein sequence: CASSSAPEQFF.

This clonotype was counted many times. The rearrangement uses TRBV7-9 and TRBJ2-3; weak D call: TRBD2 (6 bases). CDR1 and CDR2 (germline): SEHNR, FQNEAQ (reference sequence). The CDR3 sequence is 16 residues long. V dropped 2 bases and J dropped 0 bases, with 12 bases sitting between them. The CDR3 sequence: CASSLRTIRSTDTQYF. CDR3 DNA sequence: TGTGCCAGCAGCTTAAGGACTATCCGTAGCACAGATACGCAGTATTTT.

This clonotype was counted between two and nine times. The chain employs TRBV5-1 and TRBJ2-6, with D perhaps matching TRBD1 (5 bases). Germline values: CDR1 SGHRS, CDR2 YFSETQ. Trimming pared 4 bases from V and 11 bases from J, leaving 10 bases between. The CDR3 length is 12 residues. DNA of the CDR3: TGCGCCAGCAGCAAGGGGCCCGACGTCCTGACTTTC. This translates into CASSKGPDVLTF.

This clonotype was detected ten times or more. V and J are TRBV7-2 and TRBJ2-1; 11 nucleotides line up with TRBD1. The germline gives CDR1 SGHTA, CDR2 FQGNSA. V lost 5 bases to trimming and J lost 4 bases; unmatched junction nucleotides: 4. This CDR3 has 15 amino acids. The CDR3 DNA reads TGTGCCAGCAGCAAAGGACAGGGGGCTTACAATGAGCAGTTCTTC. Amino acid sequence: CASSKGQGAYNEQFF.

The table lists this clonotype with a few counts. This chain links TRBV10-3 with TRBJ2-1; D is unresolved. The CDR3 runs 13 residues. Germline CDR1 and CDR2: ENHRY and SYGVKD. V dropped 10 bases and J dropped 0 bases, with 10 bases sitting between them. The DNA for the CDR3 is TGTGCCACCCGCGGAAGCTCCTACAATGAGCAGTTCTTC. Its protein is CATRGSSYNEQFF.

This clonotype has ten or more counts. The chain uses TRBV20-1 and TRBJ1-6; D is ambiguous. The germline V gene encodes CDR1 DFQATT and CDR2 SNEGSKA (reference sequence). CDR3 length: 13 residues. V was trimmed by 5 bases and J by 14 bases, leaving 19 bases between them. CDR3 sequence: CSAHLEPGWTLHF. The CDR3 nucleotides read TGCAGTGCTCACCTAGAACCCGGGTGGACCCTCCACTTT.

This clonotype was seen a few times. The chain links TRBV5-1 to TRBJ1-6; 7 bases map to TRBD1. Trimming removed 0 bases from V and 5 bases from J; junction bases left unmatched: 2. The CDR3 runs 15 residues. In germline, CDR1 is SGHRS, CDR2 YFSETQ. The CDR3 here is CASSLDGTDNSPLHF. The CDR3 nucleotides read TGCGCCAGCAGCTTGGACGGGACAGATAATTCACCCCTCCACTTT.

The chain uses TRBV25-1 and TRBJ1-5; tentatively, D is TRBD1 (6 bases). The CDR3 length is 13 residues. Between the trimmed V and J ends, which lost 5 bases and 4 bases, there was a span of 9 bases. The germline gives CDR1 MGHDK, CDR2 SYGVNS. CDR3 bases: TGTGCCAGCAGTTGGGGGCGGAATCAGCCCCAGCATTTT. Residues: CASSWGRNQPQHF.

The table lists this clonotype with many counts. CDR3 in amino acids: CASSKDSIGTGGGTQYF. The CDR3 nucleotides read TGTGCCAGCAGTAAAGACTCTATCGGGACAGGGGGAGGGACCCAGTACTTC. The chain couples TRBV2 to TRBJ2-5, with 11 bases fitting TRBD1. The CDR3 sequence is 17 residues long. Germline V gene data show CDR1 as SNHLY and CDR2 as FYNNEI. Trimming at V came to 5 bases and at J to 7 bases, leaving 15 bases not matched to a gene.

The chain recombines TRBV9 with TRBJ2-7; D possibly corresponds to TRBD1 (6 bases). V lost 0 bases and J 3 bases, leaving 13 bases between the germline ends. CDR3 size: 15 residues. Germline V gene lookup returns CDR1 SGDLS and CDR2 YYNGEE. The DNA of the CDR3 is TGTGCCAGCAGCGTAGGAGCGGCGGACAGCTACGAGCAGTACTTC. Translating it yields CASSVGAADSYEQYF. Combining the CDR3 with reference TRBV9 and TRBJ2-7 gives the whole variable domain DSGVTQTPKHLITATGQRVTLRCSPRSGDLSVYWYQQSLDQGLQFLIQYYNGEERAKGNILERFSAQQFPDLHSELNLSSLELGDSALYFCASSVGAADSYEQYFGPGTRLTVT.

This clonotype was counted ten times or more. The V gene is TRBV7-9, the J gene TRBJ2-1; D is ambiguous. This CDR3 has 12 residues. The V gene's germline CDR1 is SEHNR and CDR2 FQNEAQ (reference sequence). V was pared by 1 base and J by 10 bases, with 8 bases between. CDR3 protein: CASSLGSWEQFF. DNA for the CDR3: TGTGCCAGCAGCTTAGGGTCTTGGGAGCAGTTCTTC.

V usage is TRBV19 and J usage is TRBJ1-1, with TRBD1 as a possible D gene (6 bases). From germline, CDR1 is LNHDA and CDR2 SQIVND (reference sequence). The ends were cut back, 7 bases at V and 3 bases at J, with 15 bases in the middle. This CDR3 is 14 amino acids long. Here the CDR3 DNA reads TGTGCCAGTACCGTGCGGGACACAGACACTGAAGCTTTCTTT. Translated, it gives CASTVRDTDTEAFF.

The chain joins TRBV4-1 to TRBJ2-3, with TRBD2 matching over 10 bases. This CDR3 is built from 17 residues. Trimming cost V 2 bases and J 4 bases; bases outside gene matches: 9. From germline, CDR1 is MGHRA and CDR2 YSYEKL. For the CDR3, the DNA is TGCGCCAGCAGCCAAAGGGATGGGGGACTAGCGCCAGATACGCAGTATTTT. It is translated as CASSQRDGGLAPDTQYF.

This clonotype was observed a few times. A read error may account for a junction end that differs from germline. The chain joins TRBV9 to TRBJ2-1, with 9 bases matching TRBD1. The CDR3 is made up of 14 amino acids. Germline V lookup: CDR1 SGDLS, CDR2 YYNGEE. CDR3 region: CASSVGQGRFGQFF. CDR3 nucleotides: TGTGCCAGCAGTGTAGGACAGGGGAGGTTCGGGCAGTTCTTC.

This clonotype occurred many times. The chain links TRBV18 to TRBJ1-5, with a tentative D call TRBD1 (5 bases). V was shortened by 2 bases and J by 6 bases, with 11 bases between the two germline ends. The germline CDR1 and CDR2 sequences are KGHSH and LQKENI. CDR3 size: 14 residues. The CDR3 nucleotides are TGTGCCAGCTCACCAGTTGGGGGTTCTCAGCCCCAGCATTTT. Its protein product is CASSPVGGSQPQHF.

This rearrangement joins TRBV9 to TRBJ2-1; TRBD1 might be the D (6 bases). Germline values: CDR1 SGDLS, CDR2 YYNGEE. This CDR3 is built from 15 residues. With 7 bases removed from V and 4 bases from J, the gap between germline ends came to 18 bases. The CDR3 protein is CASQPPGGPYNEQFF. Here the CDR3 DNA reads TGTGCCAGCCAACCCCCTGGGGGCCCTTACAATGAGCAGTTCTTC.

This clonotype was counted at least ten times. CDR3 coding DNA: TGTGCCAGCAGCCCGAGAGAGGGGTTCCGCAACACAGATACGCAGTATTTT. Translating gives CASSPREGFRNTDTQYF. This chain links TRBV13 with TRBJ2-3; D may match TRBD1 or TRBD2 (5 bases each). Trimming left V 5 bases short and J 2 bases short, with 20 bases between. Germline V CDR1 and CDR2: PRHDT, FYEKMQ (reference sequence). The CDR3 length is 17 residues.

The V call is TRBV18, the J call TRBJ1-2; no definite D call. V lost 0 bases to trimming and J lost 4 bases, with 12 bases between them. The CDR3 length is 15 residues. Germline V CDR1 and CDR2: KGHSH, LQKENI. The CDR3 loop reads CASSPPPIPIYGYTF. In nucleotides, the CDR3 is TGTGCCAGCTCACCACCCCCCATACCGATCTATGGCTACACCTTC.

The V gene is TRBV25-1, the J gene TRBJ1-4; no clear D. The germline CDR1 and CDR2 sequences are MGHDK and SYGVNS. The CDR3 contains 15 residues. V lost 3 bases and J lost 1, with 9 bases in between. The CDR3 nucleotides read TGTGCCAGCAGTGACCCGAAGGGAACTAATGAAAAACTGTTTTTT. Its protein product is CASSDPKGTNEKLFF.

This clonotype has at least ten counts. The CDR3 loop is CASSFGRGLRYEQYF. CDR3 DNA sequence: TGTGCCAGCAGTTTTGGCAGGGGCCTACGCTACGAGCAGTACTTC. The chain is built from TRBV12-3 or TRBV12-4 and TRBJ2-7, with D tentatively TRBD1 (6 bases). The germline V and J ends were trimmed by 3 bases and 3 bases, with 15 bases remaining between them. The CDR3 contains 15 residues.

This clonotype was counted ten times or more. The V gene is TRBV11-3, the J gene TRBJ2-7; D may be TRBD2 (5 bases). Germline CDR1 is SGHNT and CDR2 is YENEEA. The CDR3 has 17 amino acids. Between the trimmed V and J ends, which lost 2 bases and 3 bases, there was a span of 20 bases. CDR3 region: CASSLFAREQRVYEQYF. The CDR3 DNA sequence: TGTGCCAGCAGCTTATTTGCCCGGGAACAGCGCGTCTACGAGCAGTACTTC.

This clonotype has just a few counts. This chain uses TRBV5-6 with TRBJ1-4; D not certain. V was cut by 1 base and J by 4 bases, with 26 bases left in between. The length of the CDR3 is 20 residues. The V gene's germline CDR1 is SGHDT and CDR2 YYEEEE. CDR3 loop: CASSLRFWDRDASVNEKLFF. DNA for the CDR3: TGTGCCAGCAGCTTGAGATTCTGGGATAGGGATGCTTCAGTTAATGAAAAACTGTTTTTT.

The sample holds many counts of this clonotype. The chain joins TRBV7-3 to TRBJ2-2; a possible D gene is TRBD1 (6 bases). V was pared by 5 bases and J by 4 bases, with 8 bases between. The germline V gene has CDR1 SGHTA and CDR2 FQGTGA. The CDR3 covers 13 residues. CDR3 loop: CASSKTGTGELFF. In DNA, the CDR3 is TGTGCCAGCAGCAAGACAGGCACCGGGGAGCTGTTTTTT. The variable domain in full, completed from reference TRBV7-3 and TRBJ2-2, reads GAGVSQTPSNKVTEKGKYVELRCDPISGHTALYWYRQSLGQGPEFLIYFQGTGAADDSGLPNDRFFAVRPEGSVSTLKIQRTERGDSAVYLCASSKTGTGELFFGEGSRLTVL.

The V gene is TRBV19, the J gene TRBJ2-6, with D tentatively TRBD2 (7 bases). The CDR3 consists of 17 residues. The germline CDR1 and CDR2 sequences are LNHDA and SQIVND (reference sequence). Trimming removed 1 base at V and 2 bases at J, with 12 bases between. CDR3 bases: TGTGCCAGTAGTATAGCGGGGGGCACAACTGGGGCCAACGTCCTGACTTTC. Encoded protein: CASSIAGGTTGANVLTF.

The V and J genes are TRBV11-2 and TRBJ2-3, with TRBD2 as a possible D gene (6 bases). The length of the CDR3 is 15 residues. Germline CDR1 is SGHAT and CDR2 is FQNNGV. V was trimmed by 1 base and J by 6 bases, leaving 14 bases between them. CDR3 loop: CASSLVPGVADTQYF. CDR3 in DNA: TGTGCCAGCAGCTTAGTTCCGGGAGTCGCCGATACGCAGTATTTT.

This clonotype was counted ten times or more. The rearrangement joins TRBV12-3 or TRBV12-4 to TRBJ2-2; 10 nucleotides align to TRBD2. This CDR3 has 20 residues. With V trimmed by 2 bases and J by 1 base, 13 bases remained unmatched. CDR3 sequence reads: CASSLNPSLLAGENTGELFF. The DNA for the CDR3 is TGTGCCAGCAGTTTAAACCCCTCCCTCCTAGCGGGGGAGAACACCGGGGAGCTGTTTTTT.

There are many counts of this clonotype. The chain combines TRBV30 with TRBJ2-1; a weak D match, TRBD2 (6 bases). V gave up 4 bases and J gave up 0 bases, with 13 bases separating them. This CDR3 has 15 amino acids. The germline V gene has CDR1 GTSNPN and CDR2 SVGIG (reference sequence). The CDR3 DNA sequence: TGTGCCTGGAAATGGGGACTGAGCTCCTACAATGAGCAGTTCTTC. It codes for CAWKWGLSSYNEQFF.

For this clonotype: One end of the junction does not line up with germline, which may come from a read error. This chain joins TRBV7-8 and TRBJ2-1; the match to TRBD2 covers 7 bases. Germline V lookup: CDR1 SGHVS, CDR2 FQNEAQ. The CDR3 spans 16 residues. CDR3 in DNA: TGTGCCAACAGCTACCAGACGGGAGGTTCCTACAATGAGCAGTTCTTC. Protein: CANSYQTGGSYNEQFF.

This chain joins TRBV20-1 and TRBJ2-1, with unresolved D. The germline gives CDR1 DFQATT, CDR2 SNEGSKA (reference sequence). The ends were cut back, 5 bases at V and 6 bases at J, with 8 bases in the middle. CDR3 size: 11 residues. In nucleotides, the CDR3 is TGCAGTGCTGGTCGGAGCAATGAGCAGTTCTTC. Translating it yields CSAGRSNEQFF.

This clonotype was detected ten times or more. The chain combines TRBV28 with TRBJ1-4; D may be TRBD1 (5 bases). V dropped 5 bases and J dropped 8 bases, with 15 bases sitting between them. There are 14 residues in the CDR3. Looked up from germline, CDR1 is MDHEN and CDR2 is SYDVKM. CDR3 bases: TGTGCCAGCAGTGCGTCCCGGGACGGGGAAAAACTGTTTTTT. This gives the protein CASSASRDGEKLFF.

This clonotype was found many times. The rearrangement uses TRBV20-1 and TRBJ1-4; 7 bases align to TRBD1. V trimming: 6 bases; J trimming: 7 bases; junction bases outside the gene matches: 5. The germline V gene has CDR1 DFQATT and CDR2 SNEGSKA (reference sequence). The CDR3 runs to 12 residues. CDR3 bases: TGCAGTGCCACCGACAGGGTTGAAAAACTGTTTTTT. The encoded protein is CSATDRVEKLFF.